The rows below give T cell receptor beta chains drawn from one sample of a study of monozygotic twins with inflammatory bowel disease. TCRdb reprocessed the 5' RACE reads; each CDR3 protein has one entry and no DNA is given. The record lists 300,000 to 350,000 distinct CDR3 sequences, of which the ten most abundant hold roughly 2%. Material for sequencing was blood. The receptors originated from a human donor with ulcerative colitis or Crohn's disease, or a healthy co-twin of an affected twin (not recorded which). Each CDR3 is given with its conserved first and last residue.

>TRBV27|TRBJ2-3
CASRFMSDTQYF
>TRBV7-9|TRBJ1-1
CASSFQDNTEAFF
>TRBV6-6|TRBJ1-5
CASSFQGGGQPQHF
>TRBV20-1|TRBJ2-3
CSATDHRTSIDTQYF
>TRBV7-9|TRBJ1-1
CASSLVPSGCEAFF
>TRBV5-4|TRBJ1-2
CASSLVGNLGYTF
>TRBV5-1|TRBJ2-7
CASSLGPSLSPFEQYF
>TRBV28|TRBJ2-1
CASSFGQAYNEQFF
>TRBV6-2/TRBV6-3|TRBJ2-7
CASTPTATYEQYF
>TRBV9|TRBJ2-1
CASNREDSQRDEQFF
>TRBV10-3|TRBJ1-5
CAISARDSRDQPQHF
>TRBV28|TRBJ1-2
CASSLKGYYGYTF
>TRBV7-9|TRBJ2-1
CASSNLSVNEQFF
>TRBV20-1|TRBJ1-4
CSARTQTGTNEKLFF
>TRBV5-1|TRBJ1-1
CASSSSTTGTEAFF
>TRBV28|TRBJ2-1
CASSSRLAGGNEQFF
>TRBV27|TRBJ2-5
CASSLSQEDQETQYF
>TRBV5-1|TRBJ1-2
CASSLTTGDYGYTF
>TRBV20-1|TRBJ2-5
CSARQGLAFLETQYF
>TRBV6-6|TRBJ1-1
CASITDGGEALF
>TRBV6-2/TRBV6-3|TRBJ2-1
CASSLPVREYEQFF
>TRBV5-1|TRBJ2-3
CASFPGDIRSRDTQYF
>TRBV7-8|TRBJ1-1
CASSPNVQGMNTEAFF